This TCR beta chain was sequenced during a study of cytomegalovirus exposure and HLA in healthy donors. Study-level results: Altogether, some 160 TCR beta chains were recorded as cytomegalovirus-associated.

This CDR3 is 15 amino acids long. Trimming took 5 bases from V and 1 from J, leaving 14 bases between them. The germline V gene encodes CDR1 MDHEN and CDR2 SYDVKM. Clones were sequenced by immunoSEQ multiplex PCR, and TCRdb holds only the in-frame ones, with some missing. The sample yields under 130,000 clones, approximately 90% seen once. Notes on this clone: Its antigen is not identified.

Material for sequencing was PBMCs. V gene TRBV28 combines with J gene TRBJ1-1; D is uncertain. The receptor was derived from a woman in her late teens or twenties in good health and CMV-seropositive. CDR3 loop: CASSPLLEKNTEAFF. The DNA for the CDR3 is TGTGCCAGCAGTCCATTATTAGAGAAGAACACTGAAGCTTTCTTT.